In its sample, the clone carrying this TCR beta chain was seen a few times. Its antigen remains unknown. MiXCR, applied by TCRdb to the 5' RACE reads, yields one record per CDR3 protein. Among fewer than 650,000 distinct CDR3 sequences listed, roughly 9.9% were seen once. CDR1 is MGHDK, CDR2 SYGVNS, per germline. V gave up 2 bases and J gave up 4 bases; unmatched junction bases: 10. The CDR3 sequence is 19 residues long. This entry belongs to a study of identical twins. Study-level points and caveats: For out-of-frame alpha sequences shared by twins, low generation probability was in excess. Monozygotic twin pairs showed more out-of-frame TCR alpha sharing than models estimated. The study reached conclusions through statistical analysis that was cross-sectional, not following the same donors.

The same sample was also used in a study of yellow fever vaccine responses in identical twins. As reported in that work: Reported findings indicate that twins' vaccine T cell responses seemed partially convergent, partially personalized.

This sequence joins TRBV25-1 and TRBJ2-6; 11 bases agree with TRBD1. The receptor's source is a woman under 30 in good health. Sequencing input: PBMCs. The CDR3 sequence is CASSEGGQGVLSGANVLTF. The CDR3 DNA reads TGTGCCAGCAGTGAAGGGGGACAGGGGGTTCTCTCCGGGGCCAACGTCCTGACTTTC.